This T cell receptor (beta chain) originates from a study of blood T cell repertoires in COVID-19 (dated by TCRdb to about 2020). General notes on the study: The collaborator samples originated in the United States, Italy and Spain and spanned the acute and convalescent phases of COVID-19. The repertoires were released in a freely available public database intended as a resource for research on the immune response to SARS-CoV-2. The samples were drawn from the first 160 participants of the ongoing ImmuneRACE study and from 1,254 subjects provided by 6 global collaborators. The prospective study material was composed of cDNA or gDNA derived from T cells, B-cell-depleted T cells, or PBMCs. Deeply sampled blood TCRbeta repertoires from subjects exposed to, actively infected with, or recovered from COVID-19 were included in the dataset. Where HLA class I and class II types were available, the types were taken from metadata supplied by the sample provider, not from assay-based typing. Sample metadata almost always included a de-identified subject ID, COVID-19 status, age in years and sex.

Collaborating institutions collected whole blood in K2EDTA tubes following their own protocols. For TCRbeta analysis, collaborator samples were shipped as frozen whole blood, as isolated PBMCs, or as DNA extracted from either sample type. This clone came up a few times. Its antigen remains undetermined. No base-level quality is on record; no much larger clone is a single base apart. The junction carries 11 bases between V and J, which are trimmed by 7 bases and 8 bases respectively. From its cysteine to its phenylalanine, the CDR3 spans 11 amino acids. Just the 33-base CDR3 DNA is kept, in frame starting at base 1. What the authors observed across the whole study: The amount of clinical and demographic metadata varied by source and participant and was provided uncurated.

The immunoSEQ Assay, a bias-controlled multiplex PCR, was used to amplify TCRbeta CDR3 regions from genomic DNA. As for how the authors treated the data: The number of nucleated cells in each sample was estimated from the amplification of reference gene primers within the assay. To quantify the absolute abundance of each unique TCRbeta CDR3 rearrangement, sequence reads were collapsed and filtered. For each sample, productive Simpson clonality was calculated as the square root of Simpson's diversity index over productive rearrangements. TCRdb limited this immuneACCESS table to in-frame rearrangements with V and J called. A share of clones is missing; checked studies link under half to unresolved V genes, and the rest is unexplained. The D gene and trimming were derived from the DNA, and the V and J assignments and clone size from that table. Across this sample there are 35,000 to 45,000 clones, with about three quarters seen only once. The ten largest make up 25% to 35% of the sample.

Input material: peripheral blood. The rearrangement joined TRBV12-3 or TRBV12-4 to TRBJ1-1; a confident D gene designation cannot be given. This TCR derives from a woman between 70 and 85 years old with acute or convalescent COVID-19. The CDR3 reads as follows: CASKLGGEAFF. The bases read TGTGCCAGCAAACTGGGAGGGGAAGCTTTCTTT.